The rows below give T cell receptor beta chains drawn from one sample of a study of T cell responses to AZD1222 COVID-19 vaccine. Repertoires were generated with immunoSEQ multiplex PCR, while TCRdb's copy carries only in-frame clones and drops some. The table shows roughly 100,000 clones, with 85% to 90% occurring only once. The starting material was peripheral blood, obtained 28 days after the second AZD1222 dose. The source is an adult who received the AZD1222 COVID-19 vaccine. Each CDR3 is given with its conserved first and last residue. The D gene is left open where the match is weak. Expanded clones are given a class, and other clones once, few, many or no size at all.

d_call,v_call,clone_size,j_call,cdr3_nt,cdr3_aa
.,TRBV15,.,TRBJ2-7,TGTGCCACCAGCGCCCTCGGAAGTAACCTGTACTTC,CATSALGSNLYF
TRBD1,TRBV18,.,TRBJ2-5,TGTGCCAGCTCACCTTCACAGGGGGCAGGGGAAGAGACCCAGTACTTC,CASSPSQGAGEETQYF
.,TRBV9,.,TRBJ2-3,TGTGCCAGCAGCGCCCGGGACACAAACTCTGCAGATACGCAGTATTTT,CASSARDTNSADTQYF
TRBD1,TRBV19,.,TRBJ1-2,TGTGCCAGTAGTATAGATCGTCCTGGGACAGGGTTTGTCTATGGCTACACCTTC,CASSIDRPGTGFVYGYTF
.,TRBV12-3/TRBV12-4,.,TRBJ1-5,TGTGCCAGCACCCTAGGGGTAAGTCAGCCCCAGCATTTT,CASTLGVSQPQHF
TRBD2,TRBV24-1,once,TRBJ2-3,TGTGCCACCAGTCCGCGGACTAGCGCACCGGGCACAGATACGCAGTATTTT,CATSPRTSAPGTDTQYF
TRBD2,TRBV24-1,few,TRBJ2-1,TGTGCCACCGACGACGGGAGGGGACACAATGAGCAGTTCTTC,CATDDGRGHNEQFF
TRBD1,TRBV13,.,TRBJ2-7,TGTGCCAGCAGCCTGAGAGGGACAGCCTACGAGCAGTACTTC,CASSLRGTAYEQYF
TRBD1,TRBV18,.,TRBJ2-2,TGTGCCAGCTCACCATACTCTACAGGGGGAAGAACCGGGGAGCTGTTTTTT,CASSPYSTGGRTGELFF
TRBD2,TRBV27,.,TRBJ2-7,TGTGCCAGCAGTTTAGTACTAGCGGCCTCCTACGAGCAGTACTTC,CASSLVLAASYEQYF
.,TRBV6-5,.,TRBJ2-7,TGTGCCAGCAGTTACGATGTCCAGGCGGCCTACGAGCAGTACTTC,CASSYDVQAAYEQYF
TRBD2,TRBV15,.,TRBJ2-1,TGTGCCACCAGCAGGGAACTTCGGACTAGCGGTCCCTACAATGAGCAGTTCTTC,CATSRELRTSGPYNEQFF
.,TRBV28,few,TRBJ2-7,TGTGCCAGCAGTTTAGATCGCGGCAAGCAGTACTTC,CASSLDRGKQYF
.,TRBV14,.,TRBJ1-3,TGTGCCAGCCGCGACAGAGCTCGCTCTGGAAACACCATATATTTT,CASRDRARSGNTIYF
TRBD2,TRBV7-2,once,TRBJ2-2,TGTGCCAGCAGCGGAGGAGCGGGAGTATTTACCGGGGAGCTGTTTTTT,CASSGGAGVFTGELFF
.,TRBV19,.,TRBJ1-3,TGTGCCAGTACCTCGGGCCCGACGGGTGGAAACACCATATATTTT,CASTSGPTGGNTIYF
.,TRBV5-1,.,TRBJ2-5,TGCGCCAGCAGCTTGGGGGGGCAGGGGAACCAAGAGACCCAGTACTTC,CASSLGGQGNQETQYF
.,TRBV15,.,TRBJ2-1,TGTGCCACCAGCAGAGACCGCGGGGCAGGGGGATACAATGAGCAGTTCTTC,CATSRDRGAGGYNEQFF
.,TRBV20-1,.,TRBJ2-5,TGCAGTGCCGAGAGTATTCCAAATCTCGACTTC,CSAESIPNLDF
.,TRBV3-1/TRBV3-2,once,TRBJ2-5,TGTGCCAGCAGCCAAGTAGGGGGGAGAGGGCGGGAGACCCAGTACTTC,CASSQVGGRGRETQYF
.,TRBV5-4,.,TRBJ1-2,TGTGCCAGCAGCTTGATGGGAATTAGGGGGGGCAATGGCTACACCTTC,CASSLMGIRGGNGYTF
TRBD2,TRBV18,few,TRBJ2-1,TGTGCCAGCTCACGGACTAGCGGGACGGCTGGAGAGCAGTTCTTC,CASSRTSGTAGEQFF
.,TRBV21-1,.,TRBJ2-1,TGTGCCAGCAGCCTCTCCAGGGTTAGCGGGAAAGGAGATGAGCAGTTCTTC,CASSLSRVSGKGDEQFF
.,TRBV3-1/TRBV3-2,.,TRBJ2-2,TGTGCCAGCAGCCAAGCCCGGACAGACCACCGGGAGCTGTTTTTT,CASSQARTDHRELFF
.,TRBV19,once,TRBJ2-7,TGTGCCAGTAGTATTTTCGGTGGTAATGAGCAGTACTTC,CASSIFGGNEQYF
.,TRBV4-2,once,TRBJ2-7,TGTGCCAGCAGCCAAGATTTACAGAGCTCTTACGAGCAGTACTTC,CASSQDLQSSYEQYF
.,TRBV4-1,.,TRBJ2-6,TGCGCCAGCAGCCAAGTTGTGGCCGGGGCCAACGTCCTGACTTTC,CASSQVVAGANVLTF
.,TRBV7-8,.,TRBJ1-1,TGTGCCAGCAGCTTAGTAGGGGAGGGAACTGAAGCTTTCTTT,CASSLVGEGTEAFF
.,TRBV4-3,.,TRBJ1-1,TGCGCCAGCAGCCAACCCGACAGAAAAAACACTGAAGCTTTCTTT,CASSQPDRKNTEAFF
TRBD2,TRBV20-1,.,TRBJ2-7,TGCAGTGCTGGTGGGACTAGCCAATACGAGCAGTACTTC,CSAGGTSQYEQYF
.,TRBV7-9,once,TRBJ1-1,TGTGCCAGCGGACTTACAGGGACCACTGAAGCTTTCTTT,CASGLTGTTEAFF
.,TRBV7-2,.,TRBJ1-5,TGTGCCAGCAGCTTGGGGGGATTGAGCAATCAGCCCCAGCATTTT,CASSLGGLSNQPQHF
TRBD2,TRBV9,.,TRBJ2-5,TGTGCCAGCAGCGAGCGGGGGCTGGAGACCCAGTACTTC,CASSERGLETQYF
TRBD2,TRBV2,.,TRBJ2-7,TGTGCCAGCAGTGGGACTAGCGGCACCTACGAGCAGTACTTC,CASSGTSGTYEQYF
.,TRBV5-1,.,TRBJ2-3,TGCGCCAGCAGCTTGGACCGGGGTGGCACAGATACGCAGTATTTT,CASSLDRGGTDTQYF
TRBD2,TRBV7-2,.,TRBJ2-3,TGTGCCAGCAGCTCCTCACTAGCGGGAGGAGGGTCAGATACGCAGTATTTT,CASSSSLAGGGSDTQYF
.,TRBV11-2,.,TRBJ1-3,TGTGCCAGCAGCTTAGTCGCAGGGAACACCATATATTTT,CASSLVAGNTIYF
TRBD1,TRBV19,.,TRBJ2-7,TGTGCCAGTAGTCCTGCCGGGACAGGGCGTCACGAGCAGTACTTC,CASSPAGTGRHEQYF
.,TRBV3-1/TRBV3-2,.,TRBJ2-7,TGTGCCAGCATGGGAGCCTACGAGCAGTACTTC,CASMGAYEQYF
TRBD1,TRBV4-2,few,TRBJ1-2,TGTGCCAGCAGCCAAGGGACAGGCTCTGATTATGGCTACACCTTC,CASSQGTGSDYGYTF
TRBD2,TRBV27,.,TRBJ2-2,TGTGCCAGCAGTTTACTAGCGGGAGCTTACACCGGGGAGCTGTTTTTT,CASSLLAGAYTGELFF
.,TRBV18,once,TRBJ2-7,TGTGCCAGCTCACCAGTGCTAGCTGGTACCTACGAGCAGTACTTC,CASSPVLAGTYEQYF
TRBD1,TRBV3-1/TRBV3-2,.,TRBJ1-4,TGTGCCAGCAGCCACCGGACAGGGCAGGAAAAACTGTTTTTT,CASSHRTGQEKLFF
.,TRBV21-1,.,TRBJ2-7,TGTGCCAGCAACTCCGACAGGATCGCCTACGAGCAGTACTTC,CASNSDRIAYEQYF
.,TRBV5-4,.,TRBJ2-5,TGTGCCAGCAGCTTGGCGGTAGCTCAAGAGACCCAGTACTTC,CASSLAVAQETQYF
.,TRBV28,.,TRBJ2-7,TGTGCCAGCAGTCCTGGGGCAGACTACGAGCAGTACTTC,CASSPGADYEQYF
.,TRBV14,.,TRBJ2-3,TGTGCCAGCAGCCAACCTCCGGCGCTAGCTTGGGGCACAGATACGCAGTATTTT,CASSQPPALAWGTDTQYF
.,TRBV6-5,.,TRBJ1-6,TGTGCCAGCAGCTTAGGGGGATCACCCCTCCACTTT,CASSLGGSPLHF
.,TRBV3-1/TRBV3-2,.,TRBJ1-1,TGTGCCAGCAGACAGGGTTTTGGTACTGAAGCTTTCTTT,CASRQGFGTEAFF
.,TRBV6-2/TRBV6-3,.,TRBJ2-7,TGTGCCAGCAGTCCAGATACAGGAGGCGAGCAGTACTTC,CASSPDTGGEQYF
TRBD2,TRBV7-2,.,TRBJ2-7,TGTGCCAGCAGCTTAGATCGGACTAGCGGGAGATCCTACGAGCAGTACTTC,CASSLDRTSGRSYEQYF
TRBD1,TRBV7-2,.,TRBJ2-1,TGTGCCAGCAGCTCAAGGACAGGGCGGGAAGAGCAGTTCTTC,CASSSRTGREEQFF
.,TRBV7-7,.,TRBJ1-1,TGTGCCAGCAGCCATCGGCCCACTGAAGCTTTCTTT,CASSHRPTEAFF